This T cell receptor (beta chain) emerged from a study of T cells in localized non-small cell lung cancer. Study-wide points: Adjacent lung tissue had a median roughly 55 of the top 100 clones found in the tumor. The highest T cell clonality was in uninvolved adjacent lung, above tumor.

Generated by immunoSEQ multiplex PCR, the TCRdb table keeps only in-frame clones and is missing some. This sample has 25,000 to 35,000 clones, with around 90% found just once. The CDR3 runs 17 residues. Concerning this clone itself: Its antigen is not identified.

The chain has TRBV21-1 and TRBJ2-1; the table's TRBD2 call for D was not verified on the DNA. TRBV21-1 is described as a pseudogene. The sample here was peripheral blood, taken before any cancer treatment. This clonotype was obtained from an older female donor with stage I lung adenocarcinoma. Here the CDR3 DNA reads TGTGCCAGCAGCCGTGGAGGGCGGGAGGAAGGAAGGAATGAGCAGTTCTTC. Translated: CASSRGGREEGRNEQFF.